Given below is one T cell receptor (beta chain) in context. In germline, CDR1 is MRHNA, CDR2 SNTAGT. Trimming removed 0 bases from V and 7 bases from J, with 6 bases in between. The CDR3 covers 13 residues. Sequencing used immunoSEQ multiplex PCR; TCRdb keeps in-frame clones, though not all of them. This sample has more than 8,000 clones, with less than 70% found just once. Sample treatment: treatment-naive control, cytoreductive nephrectomy. The data belong to a study of radiation and T cells in renal cell carcinoma. This chain connects TRBV6-4 to TRBJ2-2; D is ambiguous. The source is a man between 60 and 70 years old with renal cell carcinoma. This sample comprised tumor tissue, obtained from a patient whose treatment was nephrectomy without radiotherapy. CDR3 nucleotide sequence: TGTGCCAGCAGTGACTCGAGTCACGGGGAGCTGTTTTTT. Its protein product is CASSDSSHGELFF.